These T cell receptor beta chains were read from a single sample in a study of cytomegalovirus exposure and HLA in healthy donors. Profiled with immunoSEQ multiplex PCR; TCRdb holds only in-frame clones, not every one. Of 200,000 to 250,000 clones detected, more than 75% appear once; the ten largest clones hold 1.3%. The sequenced sample was PBMCs. These receptors all come from a human donor in good health. The CDR3 runs from the conserved cysteine through the conserved F or W.

>TRBV7-2|TRBJ2-3
CASSFATRPDTQYF
>TRBV4-1|TRBJ2-3
CASSQEDHTGGFTDTQYF
>TRBV6-5|TRBJ1-4
CASSSGVNEKLFF
>TRBV28|TRBJ1-2
CASSSTVANYGYTF
>TRBV20-1|TRBJ2-7
CSARLGGEQYF
>TRBV14|TRBJ1-1
CASSRQQGTETEAFF
>TRBV7-2|TRBJ2-7
CASSPGLSEQYF
>TRBV5-1|TRBJ2-5
CASSLGRGHETQYF
>TRBV14|TRBJ2-7
CASSQGPGEFSYEQYF
>TRBV5-4|TRBJ1-4
CASSHHRANEKLFF
>TRBV6-4|TRBJ2-1
CASSDSLAVSSYNEQFF